Below, 21 T cell receptor beta chains from the same sample are listed, as sequenced in a study of shared clonotypes between healthy human individuals. The table came from immunoSEQ multiplex PCR; TCRdb's copy has only in-frame clones and leaves some out. The table has a few million clones, roughly 95% seen once. The specimen was naive CD4+ T cells sorted from blood. Subset meaning: CD45RA+ positively selected. The receptors shown here come from a man younger than 35 in good health.

This clone was counted a few times. V is TRBV2 and J is TRBJ2-1; D gene unclear. The CDR3 is 12 amino acids. V lost 2 bases, J lost 5 bases, and 4 bases lay in between. CDR1 is SNHLY and CDR2 is FYNNEI in the germline V gene. The CDR3 DNA reads TGTGCCAGCAGTGAACAGGACAATGAGCAGTTCTTC. Translation: CASSEQDNEQFF.

V and J are TRBV15 and TRBJ2-1; 10 positions agree with TRBD1. The CDR3 loop spans 16 amino acids. Looked up from germline, CDR1 is LNHNV and CDR2 is YYDKDF (reference sequence). Germline trimming cut 0 bases from V and 5 bases from J; bases unmatched to any gene: 4. The CDR3 sequence is CATSRDLGQGDNEQFF. The CDR3 DNA follows: TGTGCCACCAGCAGAGACCTAGGACAGGGGGACAATGAGCAGTTCTTC.

The V gene is TRBV11-2, the J gene TRBJ1-3; tentatively, D is TRBD1 (5 bases). The V end was cut by 0 bases, the J end by 2 bases, with 5 bases between. The CDR3 has 14 amino acids. CDR1 and CDR2 (germline): SGHAT, FQNNGV. The CDR3 region is CASSLDRAGNTIYF. Here the CDR3 DNA reads TGTGCCAGCAGCTTAGACAGGGCTGGAAACACCATATATTTT. The full variable domain, completed using reference TRBV11-2 and TRBJ1-3, is EAGVAQSPRYKIIEKRQSVAFWCNPISGHATLYWYQQILGQGPKLLIQFQNNGVVDDSQLPKDRFSAERLKGVDSTLKIQPAKLEDSAVYLCASSLDRAGNTIYFGEGSWLTVV.

This clone was seen a handful of times. V gene TRBV11-2 combines with J gene TRBJ1-2; D is unresolved. The germline V and J ends were trimmed by 2 bases and 2 bases, with 9 bases remaining between them. Germline V lookup: CDR1 SGHAT, CDR2 FQNNGV. The CDR3 totals 14 residues. CDR3 sequence (DNA): TGTGCCAGCAGCTTATCACACCTCAACTATGGCTACACCTTC. Amino acid sequence: CASSLSHLNYGYTF.

This clone was recorded only once. The V and J genes are TRBV6-6 and TRBJ1-3; no definite D call. V gave up 0 bases and J gave up 8 bases, with 5 bases separating them. The CDR3 has 12 amino acids. Germline values: CDR1 MNHNY, CDR2 SVGAGI (reference sequence). Here the CDR3 DNA reads TGTGCCAGCAGTTACTCTCGGGACACCATATATTTT. Its translation: CASSYSRDTIYF.

V and J are TRBV6-5 and TRBJ2-5; possibly TRBD2 for D (5 bases). Trimming left V 4 bases short and J 0 bases short, with 9 bases between. CDR3 length: 14 residues. CDR1 and CDR2 from the germline V gene are MNHEY and SVGAGI. The DNA of the CDR3 is TGTGCCAGCAGTTCTCCGGGAAACCAAGAGACCCAGTACTTC. Its protein product is CASSSPGNQETQYF.

The J gene is TRBJ1-5, the V gene TRBV7-8; tentative D call: TRBD1 (6 bases). There are 18 residues in the CDR3. V lost 2 bases and J 3 bases, leaving 20 bases between the germline ends. Germline loops: CDR1 SGHVS, CDR2 FQNEAQ. DNA of the CDR3: TGTGCCAGCAGCTTATCCTTCATCGAGGGGGTGTACAATCAGCCCCAGCATTTT. Its translation is CASSLSFIEGVYNQPQHF. The full variable domain, in which reference TRBV7-8 and TRBJ1-5 provide the parts outside the CDR3, is GAGVSQSPRYKVAKRGQDVALRCDPISGHVSLFWYQQALGQGPEFLTYFQNEAQLDKSGLPSDRFFAERPEGSVSTLKIQRTQQEDSAVYLCASSLSFIEGVYNQPQHFGDGTRLSIL.

The chain carries TRBV7-9 and TRBJ1-2, with D perhaps matching TRBD1 (5 bases). The CDR3 contains 12 residues. Germline loops: CDR1 SEHNR, CDR2 FQNEAQ (reference sequence). The germline V and J ends were trimmed by 4 bases and 8 bases, with 11 bases remaining between them. CDR3 coding DNA: TGTGCCAGCAGCTCCGAACGGGGCGGCTACACCTTC. Amino acids: CASSSERGGYTF.

The chain has TRBV11-1 and TRBJ1-2; no clear D. V shed 6 bases and J shed 5 bases, with 10 bases lying between them. Germline CDR1 and CDR2: SGHAT and FQDESV (reference sequence). The CDR3 is made up of 12 amino acids. The CDR3 protein is CASSRLGYGYTF. Here the CDR3 DNA reads TGTGCCAGCAGTAGGCTCGGATATGGCTACACCTTC.

This clone was detected only a few times. The chain combines TRBV20-1 with TRBJ2-3; maybe TRBD2 (7 bases). Per germline, CDR1 DFQATT and CDR2 SNEGSKA (reference sequence). V dropped 8 bases and J dropped 6 bases, with 12 bases sitting between them. This CDR3 region has 11 residues. CDR3 loop: CSRGGPDTQYF. CDR3 in DNA: TGCAGTAGGGGGGGGCCGGATACGCAGTATTTT.

In the case of this clone: The sample carries other DNA sequences with the same CDR3. The rearrangement links TRBV18 to TRBJ2-3; D ambiguous. With 4 bases removed from V and 6 bases from J, the gap between germline ends came to 5 bases. In germline, CDR1 is KGHSH, CDR2 LQKENI. The CDR3 covers 11 residues. This CDR3 is CASSQGDTQYF. DNA for the CDR3: TGTGCCAGCTCACAAGGGGATACGCAGTATTTT.

This chain connects TRBV7-9 to TRBJ2-7, with D uncertain. CDR1 SEHNR and CDR2 FQNEAQ come from the germline V gene (reference sequence). The CDR3 runs to 14 residues. Trimming took off 5 bases at V and 5 bases at J, with 16 bases between the two ends. In DNA form, the CDR3 reads TGTGCCAGCAGCACCAGGCTCCCCGGTCACGAGCAGTACTTC. This codes for CASSTRLPGHEQYF.

Concerning this clone: Germline and junction disagree at one end, which may indicate a read error. The chain carries TRBV7-7 and TRBJ2-3, with D perhaps TRBD1 or TRBD2 (5 bases each). The CDR3 is 15 amino acids. Germline values: CDR1 SSHAT, CDR2 FNYEAQ (reference sequence). For the CDR3, the DNA is TGTGCTAGCAGCGTCGGGACCGGACGCACAGATACGCAGTATTTT. This encodes CASSVGTGRTDTQYF.

The V and J genes are TRBV10-3 and TRBJ2-7, with a possible D match to TRBD2 (5 bases). The CDR3 length is 13 residues. Trimming removed 10 bases at V and 2 bases at J, with 15 bases between. CDR1 ENHRY and CDR2 SYGVKD come from the germline V gene. The CDR3 region has the DNA TGTGCCACCGCGAGAGGGATTACCTACGAGCAGTACTTC. Its translation: CATARGITYEQYF.

In regard to this clone: Other DNA sequences in the sample encode the same CDR3. The rearrangement joins TRBV12-5 to TRBJ1-1, with D uncertain. CDR3 length: 13 amino acids. Germline V lookup: CDR1 LGHNT, CDR2 FRNRAP. The V end lost 6 bases, the J end lost 1 base, and 9 bases lay between the germline ends. The CDR3 DNA sequence: TGTGCTAGTGGCCTTGAGGAGAACACTGAAGCTTTCTTT. Translated, it gives CASGLEENTEAFF.

The J gene is TRBJ2-2, the V gene TRBV28; TRBD1 or TRBD2 may be the D gene (5 bases each). This CDR3 is 15 amino acids long. The ends were cut back, 3 bases at V and 5 bases at J, with 13 bases in the middle. The germline V gene has CDR1 MDHEN and CDR2 SYDVKM. CDR3 bases: TGTGCCAGCAGTTTTGGGGGTTCCGGGACCGGGGAGCTGTTTTTT. Its protein is CASSFGGSGTGELFF.

The V and J genes are TRBV2 and TRBJ2-3, with 10 bases identical to TRBD2. This CDR3 contains 14 residues. The junction had 1 base not matched to a gene; V was cut back by 5 bases and J by 2 bases. From germline, CDR1 is SNHLY and CDR2 FYNNEI. The CDR3 coding sequence is TGTGCCAGCAGTAGCGGGGGGGCCACAGATACGCAGTATTTT. It is translated as CASSSGGATDTQYF.

The gene calls are TRBV6-6 and TRBJ2-1, with 10 bases lining up with TRBD2. The V gene's germline CDR1 is MNHNY and CDR2 SVGAGI (reference sequence). This CDR3 has 14 residues. J was trimmed by 7 bases and V by 2 bases; bases with no gene match: 2. The CDR3 DNA sequence: TGTGCCAGCAGTTACGTTAGCGGGAGGAATGAGCAGTTCTTC. Amino acids: CASSYVSGRNEQFF.

This chain connects TRBV11-2 to TRBJ2-1; tentative D call: TRBD2 (6 bases). From germline, CDR1 is SGHAT and CDR2 FQNNGV. The V end lost 7 bases, the J end lost 8 bases, and 24 bases lay between the germline ends. The CDR3 sequence is 16 residues long. The CDR3 loop is CASTTRRDPWGDEQFF. The CDR3 nucleotides read TGTGCCAGCACGACACGCCGGGATCCCTGGGGGGATGAGCAGTTCTTC.

This sequence joins TRBV6-6 and TRBJ1-6; weak D call: TRBD1 (6 bases). Germline V gene sequence: CDR1 MNHNY, CDR2 SVGAGI (reference sequence). This CDR3 comprises 14 residues. Trimming took off 5 bases at V and 8 bases at J, with 13 bases between the two ends. The CDR3 sequence: CASSRSGGDSPLHF. For the CDR3, the DNA is TGTGCCAGCAGTCGTTCCGGGGGCGATTCACCCCTCCACTTT.

J is TRBJ1-6 and V is TRBV28; D may be TRBD1 (6 bases). V lost 6 bases, J lost 2 bases, and 17 bases lay in between. The CDR3 covers 17 residues. Germline loops: CDR1 MDHEN, CDR2 SYDVKM. CDR3 nucleotide sequence: TGTGCCAGCAGCGCGACCAGTAACAGGGCCTATAATTCACCCCTCCACTTT. As protein: CASSATSNRAYNSPLHF. Supplemented by reference TRBV28 and TRBJ1-6, the full variable domain reads DVKVTQSSRYLVKRTGEKVFLECVQDMDHENMFWYRQDPGLGLRLIYFSYDVKMKEKGDIPEGYSVSREKKERFSLILESASTNQTSMYLCASSATSNRAYNSPLHFGNGTRLTVT.